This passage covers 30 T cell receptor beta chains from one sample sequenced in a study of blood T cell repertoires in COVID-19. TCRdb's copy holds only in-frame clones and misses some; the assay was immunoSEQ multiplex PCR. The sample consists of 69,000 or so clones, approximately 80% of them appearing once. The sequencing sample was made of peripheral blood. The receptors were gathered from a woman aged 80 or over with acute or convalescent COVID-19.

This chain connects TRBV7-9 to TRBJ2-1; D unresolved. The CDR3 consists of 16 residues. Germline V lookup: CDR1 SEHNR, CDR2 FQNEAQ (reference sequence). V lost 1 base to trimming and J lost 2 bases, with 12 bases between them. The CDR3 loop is CASSLGLTLTYNEQFF. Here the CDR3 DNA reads TGTGCCAGCAGCTTAGGCCTCACTCTGACCTACAATGAGCAGTTCTTC.

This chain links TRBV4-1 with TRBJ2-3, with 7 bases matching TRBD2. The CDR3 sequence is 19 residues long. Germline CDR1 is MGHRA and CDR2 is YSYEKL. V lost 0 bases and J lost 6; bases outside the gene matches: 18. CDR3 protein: CASSQDSGFAAGSGDTQYF. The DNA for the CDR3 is TGCGCCAGCAGCCAAGATTCGGGGTTCGCAGCGGGGAGTGGGGATACGCAGTATTTT.

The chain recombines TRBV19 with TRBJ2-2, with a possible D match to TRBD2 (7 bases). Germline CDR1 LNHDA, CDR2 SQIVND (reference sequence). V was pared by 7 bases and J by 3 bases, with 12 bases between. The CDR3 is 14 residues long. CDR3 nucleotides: TGTGCCAGTAACGCGGGGGCTGACACCGGGGAGCTGTTTTTT. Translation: CASNAGADTGELFF. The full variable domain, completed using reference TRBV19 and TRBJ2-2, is DGGITQSPKYLFRKEGQNVTLSCEQNLNHDAMYWYRQDPGQGLRLIYYSQIVNDFQKGDIAEGYSVSREKKESFPLTVTSAQKNPTAFYLCASNAGADTGELFFGEGSRLTVL.

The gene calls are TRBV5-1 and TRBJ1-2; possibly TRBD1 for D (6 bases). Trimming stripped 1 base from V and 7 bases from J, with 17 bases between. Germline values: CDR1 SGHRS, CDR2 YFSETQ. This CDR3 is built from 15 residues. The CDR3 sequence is CASSLLQGREGGYTF. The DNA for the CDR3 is TGCGCCAGCAGCTTGTTGCAGGGGAGGGAAGGTGGCTACACCTTC.

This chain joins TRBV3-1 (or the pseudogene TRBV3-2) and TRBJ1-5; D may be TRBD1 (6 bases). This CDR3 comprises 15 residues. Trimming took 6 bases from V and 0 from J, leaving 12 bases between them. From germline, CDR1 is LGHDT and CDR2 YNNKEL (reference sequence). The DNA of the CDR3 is TGTGCCAGCAGAGCGGGACAATATAGCAATCAGCCCCAGCATTTT. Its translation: CASRAGQYSNQPQHF.

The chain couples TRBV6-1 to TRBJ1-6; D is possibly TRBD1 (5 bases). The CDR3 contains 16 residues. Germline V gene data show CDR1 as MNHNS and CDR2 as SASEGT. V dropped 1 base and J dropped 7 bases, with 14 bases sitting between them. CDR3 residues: CASSEGQGRLNSPLHF. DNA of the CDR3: TGTGCCAGCAGTGAAGGGCAGGGCAGGTTAAATTCACCCCTCCACTTT.

The CDR3 nucleotides read TGTGCCAGCAGTCCGGACATTCTTCGAGGCGTGGTTCAGCCCCAGCATTTT. Translated, it gives CASSPDILRGVVQPQHF. The rearrangement joins TRBV6-6 to TRBJ1-5; D is possibly TRBD1 (5 bases). The CDR3 spans 17 residues. V lost 5 bases and J 6 bases, leaving 23 bases between the germline ends. The germline CDR1 and CDR2 sequences are MNHNY and SVGAGI (reference sequence).

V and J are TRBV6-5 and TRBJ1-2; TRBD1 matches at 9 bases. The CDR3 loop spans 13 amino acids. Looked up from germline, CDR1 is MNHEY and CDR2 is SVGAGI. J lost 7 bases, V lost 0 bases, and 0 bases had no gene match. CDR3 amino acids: CASSYSTGGGYTF. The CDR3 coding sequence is TGTGCCAGCAGTTACTCGACAGGGGGTGGCTACACCTTC.

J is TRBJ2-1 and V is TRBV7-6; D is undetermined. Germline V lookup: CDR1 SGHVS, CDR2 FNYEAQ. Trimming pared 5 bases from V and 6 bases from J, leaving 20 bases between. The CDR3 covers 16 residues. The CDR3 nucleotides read TGTGCCAGCAGCCCCACCCGCCTCGAGAGGCGCAATGAGCAGTTCTTC. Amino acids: CASSPTRLERRNEQFF.

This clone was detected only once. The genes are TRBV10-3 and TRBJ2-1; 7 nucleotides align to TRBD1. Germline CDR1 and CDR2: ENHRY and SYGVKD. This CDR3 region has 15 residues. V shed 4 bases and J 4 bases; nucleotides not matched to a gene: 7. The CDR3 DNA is TGTGCCATCAGTGCAACAGGGGCCATATACAATGAGCAGTTCTTC. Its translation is CAISATGAIYNEQFF.

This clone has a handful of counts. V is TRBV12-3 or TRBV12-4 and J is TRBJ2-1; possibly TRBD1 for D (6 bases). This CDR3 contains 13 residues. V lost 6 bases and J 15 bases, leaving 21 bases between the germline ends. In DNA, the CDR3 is TGTGCCAGCAGGACCGGAGGTTCAGGGGATTCGTTCTTC. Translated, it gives CASRTGGSGDSFF.

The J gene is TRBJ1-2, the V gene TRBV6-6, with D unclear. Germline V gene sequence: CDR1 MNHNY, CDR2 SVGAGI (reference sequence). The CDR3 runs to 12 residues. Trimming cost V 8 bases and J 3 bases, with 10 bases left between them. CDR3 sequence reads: CASGGFDYGYTF. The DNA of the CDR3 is TGTGCCAGCGGAGGGTTCGACTATGGCTACACCTTC.

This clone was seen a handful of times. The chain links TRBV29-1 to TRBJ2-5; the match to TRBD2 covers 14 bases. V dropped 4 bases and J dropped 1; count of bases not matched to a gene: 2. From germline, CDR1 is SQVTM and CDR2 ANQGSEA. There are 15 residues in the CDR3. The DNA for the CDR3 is TGCAGCGTTGGACTAGCGGGGGGGCTCCAAGAGACCCAGTACTTC. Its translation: CSVGLAGGLQETQYF.

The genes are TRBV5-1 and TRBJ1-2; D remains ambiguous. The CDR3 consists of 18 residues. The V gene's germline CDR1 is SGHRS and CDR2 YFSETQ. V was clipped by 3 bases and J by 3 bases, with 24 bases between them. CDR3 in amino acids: CASSSAPPSISNDYGYTF. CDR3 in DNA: TGCGCCAGCAGCTCCGCCCCCCCGAGTATATCTAACGACTATGGCTACACCTTC.

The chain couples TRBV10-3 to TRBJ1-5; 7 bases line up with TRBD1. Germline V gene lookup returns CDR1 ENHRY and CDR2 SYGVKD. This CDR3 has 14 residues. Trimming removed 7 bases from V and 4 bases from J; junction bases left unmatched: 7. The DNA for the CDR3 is TGTGCCATCAATTCAGACAGGGCGAATCAGCCCCAGCATTTT. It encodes CAINSDRANQPQHF.

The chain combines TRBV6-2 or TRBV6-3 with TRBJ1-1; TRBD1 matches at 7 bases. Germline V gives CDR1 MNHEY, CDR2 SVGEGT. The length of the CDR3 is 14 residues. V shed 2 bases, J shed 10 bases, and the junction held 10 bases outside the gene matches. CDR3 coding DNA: TGTGCCAGCAGTTACGTAGGGGGCGGAATCTTAGCTTTCTTT. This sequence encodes CASSYVGGGILAFF.

CDR3 DNA: TGCGCCAGCAGTGACTCAGGCCGTAGCAATCAGCCCCAGCATTTT. Translation gives CASSDSGRSNQPQHF. This sequence joins TRBV10-2 and TRBJ1-5; no clear D gene. Trimming left V 3 bases short and J 0 bases short, with 9 bases between. The CDR3 has 15 amino acids. The germline CDR1 and CDR2 sequences are WSHSY and SAAADI.

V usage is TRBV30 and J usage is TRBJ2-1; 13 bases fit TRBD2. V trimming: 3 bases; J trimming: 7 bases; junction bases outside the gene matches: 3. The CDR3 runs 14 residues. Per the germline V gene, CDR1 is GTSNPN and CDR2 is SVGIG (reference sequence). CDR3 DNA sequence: TGTGCCTGGAGGGGACTAGCGGGGAGAAATGAGCAGTTCTTC. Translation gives CAWRGLAGRNEQFF. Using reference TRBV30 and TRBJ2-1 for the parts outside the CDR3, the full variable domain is SQTIHQWPATLVQPVGSPLSLECTVEGTSNPNLYWYRQAAGRGLQLLFYSVGIGQISSEVPQNLSASRPQDRQFILSSKKLLLSDSGFYLCAWRGLAGRNEQFFGPGTRLTVL.

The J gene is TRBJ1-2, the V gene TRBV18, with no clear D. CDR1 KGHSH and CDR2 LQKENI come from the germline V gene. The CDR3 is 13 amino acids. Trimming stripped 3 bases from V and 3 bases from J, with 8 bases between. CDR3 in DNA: TGTGCCAGCTCACCCCGGGTGGACTATGGCTACACCTTC. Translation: CASSPRVDYGYTF.

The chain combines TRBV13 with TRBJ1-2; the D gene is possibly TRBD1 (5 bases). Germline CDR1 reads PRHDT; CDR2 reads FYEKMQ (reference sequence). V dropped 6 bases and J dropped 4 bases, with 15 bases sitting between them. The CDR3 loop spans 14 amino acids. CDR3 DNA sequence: TGTGCCAGCAGGCCCTCCGGGGGGGGCTATGGCTACACCTTC. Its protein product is CASRPSGGGYGYTF.

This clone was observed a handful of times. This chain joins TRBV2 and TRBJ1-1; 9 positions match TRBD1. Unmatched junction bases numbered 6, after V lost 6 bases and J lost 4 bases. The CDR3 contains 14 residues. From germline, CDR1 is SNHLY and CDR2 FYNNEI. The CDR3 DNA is TGTGCCAGCAGAGTTATGACAGGGGGCACTGAAGCTTTCTTT. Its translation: CASRVMTGGTEAFF.

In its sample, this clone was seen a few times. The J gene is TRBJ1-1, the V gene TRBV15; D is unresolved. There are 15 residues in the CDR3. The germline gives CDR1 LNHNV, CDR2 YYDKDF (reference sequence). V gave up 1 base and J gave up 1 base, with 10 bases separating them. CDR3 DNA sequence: TGTGCCACCAGCAGAGTGGCGGGAAAGAACACTGAAGCTTTCTTT. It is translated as CATSRVAGKNTEAFF.

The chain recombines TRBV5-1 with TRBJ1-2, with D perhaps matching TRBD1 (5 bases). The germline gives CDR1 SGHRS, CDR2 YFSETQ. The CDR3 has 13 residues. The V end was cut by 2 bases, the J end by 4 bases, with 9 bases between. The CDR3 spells CASSFGGGYGYTF. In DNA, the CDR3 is TGCGCCAGCAGCTTCGGGGGTGGCTATGGCTACACCTTC.

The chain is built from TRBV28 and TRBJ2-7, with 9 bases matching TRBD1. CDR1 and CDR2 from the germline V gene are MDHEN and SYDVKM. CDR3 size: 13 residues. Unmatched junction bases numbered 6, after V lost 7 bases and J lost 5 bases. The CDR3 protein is CASTRQGVHEQYF. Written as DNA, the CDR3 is TGTGCCAGCACACGACAGGGGGTCCACGAGCAGTACTTC.

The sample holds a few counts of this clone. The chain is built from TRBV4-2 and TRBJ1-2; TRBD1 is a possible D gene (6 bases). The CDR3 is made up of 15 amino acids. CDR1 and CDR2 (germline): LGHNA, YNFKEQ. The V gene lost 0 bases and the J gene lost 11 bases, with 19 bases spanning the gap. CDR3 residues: CASSQETGTGGGYTF. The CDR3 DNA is TGTGCCAGCAGCCAAGAAACAGGGACGGGTGGTGGTTACACCTTC.

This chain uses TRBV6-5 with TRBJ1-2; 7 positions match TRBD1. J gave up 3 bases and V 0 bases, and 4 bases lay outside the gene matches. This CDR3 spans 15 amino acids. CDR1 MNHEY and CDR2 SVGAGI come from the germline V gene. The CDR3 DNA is TGTGCCAGCAGTTACTCGACAGGGAGAGACTATGGCTACACCTTC. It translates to CASSYSTGRDYGYTF.

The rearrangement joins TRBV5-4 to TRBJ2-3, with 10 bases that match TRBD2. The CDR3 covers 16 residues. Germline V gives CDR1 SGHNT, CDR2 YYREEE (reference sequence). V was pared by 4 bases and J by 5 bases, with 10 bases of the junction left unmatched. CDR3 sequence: CASSRPAGGPEDTQYF. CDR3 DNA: TGTGCCAGCAGCCGGCCAGCGGGGGGGCCAGAAGATACGCAGTATTTT.

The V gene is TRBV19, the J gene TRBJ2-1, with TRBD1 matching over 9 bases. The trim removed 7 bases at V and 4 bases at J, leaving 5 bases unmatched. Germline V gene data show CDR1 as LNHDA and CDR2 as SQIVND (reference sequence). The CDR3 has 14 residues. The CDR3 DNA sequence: TGTGCCAGTAACACAGGGGGCGGATACAATGAGCAGTTCTTC. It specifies CASNTGGGYNEQFF.

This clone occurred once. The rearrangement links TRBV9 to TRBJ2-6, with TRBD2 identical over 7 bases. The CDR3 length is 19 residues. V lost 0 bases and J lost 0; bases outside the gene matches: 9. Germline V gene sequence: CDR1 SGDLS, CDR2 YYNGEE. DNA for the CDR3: TGTGCCAGCAGCGTAGAATTACGGGGGAGGGGCTCTGGGGCCAACGTCCTGACTTTC. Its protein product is CASSVELRGRGSGANVLTF.

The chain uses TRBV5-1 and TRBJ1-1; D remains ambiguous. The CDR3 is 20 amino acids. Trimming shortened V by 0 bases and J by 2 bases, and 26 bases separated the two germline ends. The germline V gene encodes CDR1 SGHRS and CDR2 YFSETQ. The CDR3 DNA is TGCGCCAGCAGCTTGGGGAGAATAAGACGGTTAGCACTCTATAACACTGAAGCTTTCTTT. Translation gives CASSLGRIRRLALYNTEAFF.